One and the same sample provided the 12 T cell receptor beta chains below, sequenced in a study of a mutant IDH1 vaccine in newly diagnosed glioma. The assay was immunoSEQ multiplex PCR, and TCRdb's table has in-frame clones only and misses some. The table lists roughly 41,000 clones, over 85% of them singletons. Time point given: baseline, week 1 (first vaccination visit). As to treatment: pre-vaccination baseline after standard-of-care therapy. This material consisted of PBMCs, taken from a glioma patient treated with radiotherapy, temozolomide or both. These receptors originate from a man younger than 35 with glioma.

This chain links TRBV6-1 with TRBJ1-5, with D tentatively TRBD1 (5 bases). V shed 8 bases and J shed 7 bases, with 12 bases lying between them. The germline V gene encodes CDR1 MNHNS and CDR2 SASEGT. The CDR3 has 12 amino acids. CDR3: CASRDPGQPQHF. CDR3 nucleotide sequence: TGTGCCAGCCGGGACCCCGGGCAGCCCCAGCATTTT.

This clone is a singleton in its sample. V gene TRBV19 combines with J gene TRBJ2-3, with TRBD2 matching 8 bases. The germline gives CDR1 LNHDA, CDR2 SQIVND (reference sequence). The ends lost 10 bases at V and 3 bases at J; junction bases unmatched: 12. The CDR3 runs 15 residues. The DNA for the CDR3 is TGTGCCACCTCCCGGGAGGGAGGGATTACAGATACGCAGTATTTT. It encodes CATSREGGITDTQYF.

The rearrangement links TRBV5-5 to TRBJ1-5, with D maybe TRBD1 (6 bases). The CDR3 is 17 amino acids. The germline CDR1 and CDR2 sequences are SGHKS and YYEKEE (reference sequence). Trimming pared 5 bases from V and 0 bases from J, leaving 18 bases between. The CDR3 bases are TGTGCCAGCAGGCTTGGAGGGACACAGATTAGCAATCAGCCCCAGCATTTT. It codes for CASRLGGTQISNQPQHF.

CDR3 in amino acids: CASSEGLAPQETQYF. The CDR3 nucleotides read TGTGCCAGCAGCGAGGGACTAGCTCCCCAAGAGACCCAGTACTTC. The chain is built from TRBV9 and TRBJ2-5; TRBD2 matches at 9 bases. The germline gives CDR1 SGDLS, CDR2 YYNGEE. The CDR3 extends over 15 amino acids. The trim removed 3 bases at V and 1 base at J, leaving 4 bases unmatched.

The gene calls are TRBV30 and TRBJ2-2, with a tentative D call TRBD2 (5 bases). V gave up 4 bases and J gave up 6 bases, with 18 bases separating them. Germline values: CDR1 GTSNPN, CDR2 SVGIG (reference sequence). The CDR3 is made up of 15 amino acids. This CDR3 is CAWISWEFRAGELFF. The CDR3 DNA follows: TGTGCCTGGATTTCGTGGGAGTTCCGGGCCGGGGAGCTGTTTTTT.

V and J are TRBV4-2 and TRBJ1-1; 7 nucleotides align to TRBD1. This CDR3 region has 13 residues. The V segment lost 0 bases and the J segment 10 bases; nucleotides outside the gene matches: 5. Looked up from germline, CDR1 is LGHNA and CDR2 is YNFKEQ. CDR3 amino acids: CASSQDHRGGAFF. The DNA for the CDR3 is TGTGCCAGCAGCCAAGACCACAGGGGTGGAGCTTTCTTT.

CDR3 nucleotide sequence: TGTGCCACCAGCAAGCTTTGGTGTGGAAAGACCTATGGCTACACCTTC. This encodes CATSKLWCGKTYGYTF. The chain uses TRBV15 and TRBJ1-2; D remains unclear. CDR1 and CDR2 (germline): LNHNV, YYDKDF (reference sequence). V was trimmed by 4 bases and J by 4 bases, leaving 19 bases between them. The CDR3 is made up of 16 amino acids. Filled out from reference TRBV15 and TRBJ1-2, the complete variable domain reads DAMVIQNPRYQVTQFGKPVTLSCSQTLNHNVMYWYQQKSSQAPKLLFHYYDKDFNNEADTPDNFQSRRPNTSFCFLDIRSPGLGDTAMYLCATSKLWCGKTYGYTFGSGTRLTVV.

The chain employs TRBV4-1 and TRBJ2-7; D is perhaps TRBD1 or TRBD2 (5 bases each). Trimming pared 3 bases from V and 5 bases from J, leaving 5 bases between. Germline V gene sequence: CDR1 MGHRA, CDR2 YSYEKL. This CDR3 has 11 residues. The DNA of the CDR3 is TGCGCCAGCAGCCAGGGGGACGAGCAGTACTTC. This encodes CASSQGDEQYF.

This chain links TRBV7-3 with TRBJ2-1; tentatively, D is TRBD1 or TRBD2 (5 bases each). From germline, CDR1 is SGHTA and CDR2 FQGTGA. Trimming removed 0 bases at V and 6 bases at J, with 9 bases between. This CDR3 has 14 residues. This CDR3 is CASSLTGTLNEQFF. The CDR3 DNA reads TGTGCCAGCAGCTTAACAGGGACCCTCAATGAGCAGTTCTTC.

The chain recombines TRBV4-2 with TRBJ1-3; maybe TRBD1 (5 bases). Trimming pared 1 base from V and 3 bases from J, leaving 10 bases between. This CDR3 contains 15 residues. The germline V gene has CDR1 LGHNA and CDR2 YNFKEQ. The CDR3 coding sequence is TGTGCCAGCAGCCAAGTCCCAGGGAGTGGAAACACCATATATTTT. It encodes CASSQVPGSGNTIYF.

Written as DNA, the CDR3 is TGTGCCAGCAGCAAAACGGACAGGGGGCCCGGCTACACCTTC. This codes for CASSKTDRGPGYTF. The chain has TRBV7-9 and TRBJ1-2, with TRBD1 identical over 11 bases. The CDR3 has 14 amino acids. V shed 5 bases and J 8 bases; nucleotides not matched to a gene: 7. Germline CDR1 reads SEHNR; CDR2 reads FQNEAQ (reference sequence).

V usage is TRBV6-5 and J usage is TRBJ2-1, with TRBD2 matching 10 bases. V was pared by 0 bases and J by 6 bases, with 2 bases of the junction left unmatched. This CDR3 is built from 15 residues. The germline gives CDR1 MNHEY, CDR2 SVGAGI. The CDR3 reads CASSYSASGSNEQFF. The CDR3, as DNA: TGTGCCAGCAGTTACTCGGCTAGCGGGAGCAATGAGCAGTTCTTC.